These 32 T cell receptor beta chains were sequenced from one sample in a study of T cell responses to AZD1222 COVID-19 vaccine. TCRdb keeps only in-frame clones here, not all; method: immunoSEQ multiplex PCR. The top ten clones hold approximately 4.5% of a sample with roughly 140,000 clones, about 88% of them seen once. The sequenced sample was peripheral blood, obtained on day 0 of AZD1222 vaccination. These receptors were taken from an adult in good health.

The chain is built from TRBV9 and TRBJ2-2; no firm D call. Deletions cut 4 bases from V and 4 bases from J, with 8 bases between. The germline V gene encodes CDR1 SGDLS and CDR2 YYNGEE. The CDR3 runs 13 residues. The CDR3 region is CASSLVGTGELFF. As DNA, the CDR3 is TGTGCCAGCAGCCTCGTTGGCACCGGGGAGCTGTTTTTT.

The CDR3 here is CASSGQGGSGNEQFF. The CDR3 DNA follows: TGTGCCAGCAGCGGACAGGGGGGTTCCGGCAATGAGCAGTTCTTC. The genes are TRBV9 and TRBJ2-1; 9 bases fit TRBD1. CDR1 is SGDLS, CDR2 YYNGEE, per germline. Losses at the gene ends were 3 bases for V and 6 bases for J; bases not matched to a gene: 7. There are 15 residues in the CDR3.

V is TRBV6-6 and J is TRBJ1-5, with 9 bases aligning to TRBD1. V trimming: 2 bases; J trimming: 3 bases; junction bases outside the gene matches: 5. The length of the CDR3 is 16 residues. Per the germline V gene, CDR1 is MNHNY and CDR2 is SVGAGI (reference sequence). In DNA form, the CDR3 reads TGTGCCAGCAGTTACCTAAGACAGGGGGACAATCAGCCCCAGCATTTT. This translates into CASSYLRQGDNQPQHF.

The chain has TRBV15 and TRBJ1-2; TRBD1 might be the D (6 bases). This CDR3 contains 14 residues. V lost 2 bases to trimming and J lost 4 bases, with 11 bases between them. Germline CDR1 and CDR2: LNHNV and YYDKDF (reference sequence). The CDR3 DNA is TGTGCCACCAGCAGATCGACAGGACTCTATGGCTACACCTTC. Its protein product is CATSRSTGLYGYTF.

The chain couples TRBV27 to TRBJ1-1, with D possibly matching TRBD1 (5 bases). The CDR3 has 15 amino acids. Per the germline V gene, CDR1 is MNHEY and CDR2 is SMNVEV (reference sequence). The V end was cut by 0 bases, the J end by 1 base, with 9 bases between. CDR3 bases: TGTGCCAGCAGTTTATCCTCGGGGCCGAACACTGAAGCTTTCTTT. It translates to CASSLSSGPNTEAFF.

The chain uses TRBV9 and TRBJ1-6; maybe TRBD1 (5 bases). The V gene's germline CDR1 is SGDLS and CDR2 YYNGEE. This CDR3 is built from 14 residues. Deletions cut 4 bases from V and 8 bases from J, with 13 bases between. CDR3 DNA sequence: TGTGCCAGCAGCTTGGGACCGGTACATTCACCCCTCCACTTT. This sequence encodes CASSLGPVHSPLHF.

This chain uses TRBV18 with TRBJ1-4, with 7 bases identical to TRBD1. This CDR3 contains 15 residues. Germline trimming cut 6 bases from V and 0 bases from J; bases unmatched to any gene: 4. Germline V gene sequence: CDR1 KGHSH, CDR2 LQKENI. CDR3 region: CASSGQRATNEKLFF. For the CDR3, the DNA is TGTGCCAGCTCGGGACAGCGTGCAACTAATGAAAAACTGTTTTTT.

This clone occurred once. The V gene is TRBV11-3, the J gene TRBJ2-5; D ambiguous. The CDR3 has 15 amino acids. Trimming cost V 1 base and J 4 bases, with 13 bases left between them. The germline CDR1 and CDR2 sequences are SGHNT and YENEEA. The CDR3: CASSLGVRLSETQYF. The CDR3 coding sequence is TGTGCCAGCAGCTTAGGCGTTCGATTATCAGAGACCCAGTACTTC.

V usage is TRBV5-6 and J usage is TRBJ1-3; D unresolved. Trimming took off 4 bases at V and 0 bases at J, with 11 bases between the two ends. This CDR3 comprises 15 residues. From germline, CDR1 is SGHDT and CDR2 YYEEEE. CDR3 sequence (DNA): TGTGCCAGCAGCCCACGGGTCAGCTCTGGAAACACCATATATTTT. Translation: CASSPRVSSGNTIYF.

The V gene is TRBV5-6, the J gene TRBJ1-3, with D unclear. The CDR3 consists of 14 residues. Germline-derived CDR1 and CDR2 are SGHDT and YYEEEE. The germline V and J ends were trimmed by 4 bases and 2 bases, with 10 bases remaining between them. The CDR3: CASSIGFAGNTIYF. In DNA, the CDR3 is TGTGCCAGCAGCATTGGGTTCGCTGGAAACACCATATATTTT. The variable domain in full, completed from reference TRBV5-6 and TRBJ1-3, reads DAGVTQSPTHLIKTRGQQVTLRCSPKSGHDTVSWYQQALGQGPQFIFQYYEEEERQRGNFPDRFSGHQFPNYSSELNVNALLLGDSALYLCASSIGFAGNTIYFGEGSWLTVV.

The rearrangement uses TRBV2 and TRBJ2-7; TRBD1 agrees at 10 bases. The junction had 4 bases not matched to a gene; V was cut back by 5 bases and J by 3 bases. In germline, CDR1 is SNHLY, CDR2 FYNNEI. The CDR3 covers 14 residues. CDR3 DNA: TGTGCCAGCAGTCCCGGGACAGGGGACTACGAGCAGTACTTC. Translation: CASSPGTGDYEQYF.

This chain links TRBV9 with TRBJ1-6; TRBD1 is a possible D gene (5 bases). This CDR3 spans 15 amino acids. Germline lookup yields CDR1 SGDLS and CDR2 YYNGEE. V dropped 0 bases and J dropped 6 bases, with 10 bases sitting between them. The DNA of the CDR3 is TGTGCCAGCAGCGTAGTGGGTGGGGGTAATTCACCCCTCCACTTT. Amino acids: CASSVVGGGNSPLHF.

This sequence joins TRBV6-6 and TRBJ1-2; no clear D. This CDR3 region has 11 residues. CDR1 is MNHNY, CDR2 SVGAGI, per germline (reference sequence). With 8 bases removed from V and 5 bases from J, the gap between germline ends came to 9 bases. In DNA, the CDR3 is TGTGCCAGCTCAGATCTTTATGGCTACACCTTC. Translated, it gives CASSDLYGYTF.

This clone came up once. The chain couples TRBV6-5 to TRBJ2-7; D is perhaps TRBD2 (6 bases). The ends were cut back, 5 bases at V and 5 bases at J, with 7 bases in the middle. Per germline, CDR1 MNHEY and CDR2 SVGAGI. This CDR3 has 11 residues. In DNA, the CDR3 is TGTGCCAGCAGTACTAGCCACGAGCAGTACTTC. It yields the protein CASSTSHEQYF.

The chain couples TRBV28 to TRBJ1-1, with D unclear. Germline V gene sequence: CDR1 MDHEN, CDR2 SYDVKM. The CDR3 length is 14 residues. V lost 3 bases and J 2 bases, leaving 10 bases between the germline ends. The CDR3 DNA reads TGTGCCAGCAGTTTTCTGGGCGGAAACACTGAAGCTTTCTTT. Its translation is CASSFLGGNTEAFF.

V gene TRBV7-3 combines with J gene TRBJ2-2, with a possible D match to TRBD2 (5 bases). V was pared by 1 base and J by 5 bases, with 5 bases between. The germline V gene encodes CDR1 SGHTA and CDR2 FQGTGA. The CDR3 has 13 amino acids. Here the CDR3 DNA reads TGTGCCAGCAGCTTAAGCGGGACCGGGGAGCTGTTTTTT. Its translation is CASSLSGTGELFF.

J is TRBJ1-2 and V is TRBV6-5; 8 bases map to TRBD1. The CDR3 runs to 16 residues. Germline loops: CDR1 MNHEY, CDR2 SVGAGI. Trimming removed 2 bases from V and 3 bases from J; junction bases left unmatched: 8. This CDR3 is CASSYASGGPYYGYTF. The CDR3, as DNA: TGTGCCAGCAGTTACGCCTCAGGGGGCCCCTACTATGGCTACACCTTC.

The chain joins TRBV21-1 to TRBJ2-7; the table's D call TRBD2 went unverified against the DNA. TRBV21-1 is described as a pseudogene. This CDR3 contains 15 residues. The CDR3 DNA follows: TGTGCCAGCAGCAAAGGCGAGGACTCCGTCTACGAGCAGTACTTC. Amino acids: CASSKGEDSVYEQYF.

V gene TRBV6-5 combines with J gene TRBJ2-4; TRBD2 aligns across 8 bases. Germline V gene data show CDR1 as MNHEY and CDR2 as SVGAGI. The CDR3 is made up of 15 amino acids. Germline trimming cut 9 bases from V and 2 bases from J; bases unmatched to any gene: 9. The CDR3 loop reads CASGRREVTKNIQYF. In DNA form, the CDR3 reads TGTGCCAGTGGGAGGCGGGAGGTGACCAAAAACATTCAGTACTTC.

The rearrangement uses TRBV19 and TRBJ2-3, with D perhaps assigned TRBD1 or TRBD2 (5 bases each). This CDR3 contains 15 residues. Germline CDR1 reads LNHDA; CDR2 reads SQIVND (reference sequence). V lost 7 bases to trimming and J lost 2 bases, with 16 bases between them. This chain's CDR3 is CASKTLGAITDTQYF. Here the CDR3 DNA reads TGTGCCAGTAAGACACTCGGGGCAATCACAGATACGCAGTATTTT.

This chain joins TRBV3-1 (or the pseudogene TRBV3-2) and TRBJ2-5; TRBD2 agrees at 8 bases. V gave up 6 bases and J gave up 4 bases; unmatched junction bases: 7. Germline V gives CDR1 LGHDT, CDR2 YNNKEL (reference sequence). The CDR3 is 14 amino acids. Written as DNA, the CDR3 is TGTGCCAGCAGTAATAGCGGGACTATAGAGACCCAGTACTTC. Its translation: CASSNSGTIETQYF.

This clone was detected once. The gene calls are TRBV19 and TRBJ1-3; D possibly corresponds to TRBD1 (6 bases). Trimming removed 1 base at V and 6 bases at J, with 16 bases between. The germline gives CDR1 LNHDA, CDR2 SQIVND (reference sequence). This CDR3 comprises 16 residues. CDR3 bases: TGTGCCAGTAGTATAGGTCCGGGGGCGCAGTCAAACACCATATATTTT. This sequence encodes CASSIGPGAQSNTIYF.

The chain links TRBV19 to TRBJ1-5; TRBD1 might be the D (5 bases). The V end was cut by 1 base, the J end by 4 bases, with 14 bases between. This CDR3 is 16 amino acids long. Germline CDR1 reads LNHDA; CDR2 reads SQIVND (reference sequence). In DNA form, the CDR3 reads TGTGCCAGTAGTATAGGGGGGGGGATCGGGAATCAGCCCCAGCATTTT. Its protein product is CASSIGGGIGNQPQHF. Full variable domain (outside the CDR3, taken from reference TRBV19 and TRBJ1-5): DGGITQSPKYLFRKEGQNVTLSCEQNLNHDAMYWYRQDPGQGLRLIYYSQIVNDFQKGDIAEGYSVSREKKESFPLTVTSAQKNPTAFYLCASSIGGGIGNQPQHFGDGTRLSIL.

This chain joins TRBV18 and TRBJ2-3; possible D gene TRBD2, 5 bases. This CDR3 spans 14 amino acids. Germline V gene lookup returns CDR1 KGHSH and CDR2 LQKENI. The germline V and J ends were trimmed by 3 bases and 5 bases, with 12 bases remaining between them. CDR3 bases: TGTGCCAGCTCACCGGTCACGGGAAGAGATACGCAGTATTTT. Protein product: CASSPVTGRDTQYF.

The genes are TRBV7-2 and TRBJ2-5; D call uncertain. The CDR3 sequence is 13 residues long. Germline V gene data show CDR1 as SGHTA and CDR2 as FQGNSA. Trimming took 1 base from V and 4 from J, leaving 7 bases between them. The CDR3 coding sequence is TGTGCCAGCAGCTTAGTTCTAGGAGAGACCCAGTACTTC. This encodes CASSLVLGETQYF.

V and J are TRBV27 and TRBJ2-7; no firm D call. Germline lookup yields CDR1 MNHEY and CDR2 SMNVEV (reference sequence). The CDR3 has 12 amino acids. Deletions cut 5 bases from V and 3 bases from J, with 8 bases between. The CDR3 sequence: CASSPLGYEQYF. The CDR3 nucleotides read TGTGCCAGCAGTCCCCTTGGCTACGAGCAGTACTTC.

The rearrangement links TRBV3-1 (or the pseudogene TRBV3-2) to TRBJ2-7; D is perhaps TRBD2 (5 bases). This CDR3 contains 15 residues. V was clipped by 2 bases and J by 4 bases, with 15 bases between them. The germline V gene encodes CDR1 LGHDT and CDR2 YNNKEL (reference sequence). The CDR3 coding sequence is TGTGCCAGCAGCCAAAAGGTAGCGAGGAGTTACGAGCAGTACTTC. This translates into CASSQKVARSYEQYF.

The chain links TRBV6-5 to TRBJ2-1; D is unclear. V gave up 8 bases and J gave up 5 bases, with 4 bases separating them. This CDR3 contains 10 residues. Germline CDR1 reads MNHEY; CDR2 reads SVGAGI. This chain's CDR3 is CASPHNEQFF. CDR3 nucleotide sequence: TGTGCCAGCCCCCACAATGAGCAGTTCTTC.

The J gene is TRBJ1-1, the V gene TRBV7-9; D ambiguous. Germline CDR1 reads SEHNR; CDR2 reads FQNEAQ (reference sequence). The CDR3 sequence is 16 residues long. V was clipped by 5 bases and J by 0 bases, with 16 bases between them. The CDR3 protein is CASSRGSPIMNTEAFF. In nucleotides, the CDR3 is TGTGCCAGCAGCCGTGGGTCACCGATAATGAACACTGAAGCTTTCTTT. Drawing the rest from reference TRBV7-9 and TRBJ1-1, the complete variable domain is DTGVSQNPRHKITKRGQNVTFRCDPISEHNRLYWYRQTLGQGPEFLTYFQNEAQLEKSRLLSDRFSAERPKGSFSTLEIQRTEQGDSAMYLCASSRGSPIMNTEAFFGQGTRLTVV.

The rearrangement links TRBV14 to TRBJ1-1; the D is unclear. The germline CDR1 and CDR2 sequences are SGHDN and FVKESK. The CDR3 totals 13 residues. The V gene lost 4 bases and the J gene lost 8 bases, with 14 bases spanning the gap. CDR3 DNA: TGTGCCAGCAGCCCCGATAGGCAATACGAAGCTTTCTTT. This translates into CASSPDRQYEAFF.

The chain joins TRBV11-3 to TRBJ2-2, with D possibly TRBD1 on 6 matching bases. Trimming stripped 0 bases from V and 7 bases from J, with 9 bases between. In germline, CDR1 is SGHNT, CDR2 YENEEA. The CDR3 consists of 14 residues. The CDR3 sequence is CASSLDRGRGELFF. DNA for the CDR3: TGTGCCAGCAGCTTAGACAGGGGCCGCGGGGAGCTGTTTTTT.

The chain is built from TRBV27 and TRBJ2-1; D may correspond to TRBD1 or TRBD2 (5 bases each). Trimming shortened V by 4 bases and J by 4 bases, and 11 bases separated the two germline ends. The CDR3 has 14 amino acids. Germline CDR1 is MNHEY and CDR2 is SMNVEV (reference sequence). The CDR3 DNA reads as TGTGCCAGCAGTTACCGGGACGGATACAATGAGCAGTTCTTC. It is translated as CASSYRDGYNEQFF.